Included here is one TCR beta chain sequence, with context. What it recognizes is unknown. This sample is drawn from a study of blood T cells in healthy people across ages. Points from the study as a whole: Greater diversity and more naive CD4+ cells were seen in long-lived donors than in aged donors.

This CDR3 region has 15 residues. V gave up 4 bases and J gave up 2 bases, with 15 bases separating them. Per the germline V gene, CDR1 is SGHTA and CDR2 is FQGNSA. They isolated at least 6 million PBMCs from each sample. A J-beta primer mix and a sample-barcoded 5' primer were used in a second PCR of about 7 to 12 cycles. Tagging of each cDNA molecule was performed by a template-switch adaptor with 12 random nucleotides. TCRdb re-analysed the 5' RACE reads in MiXCR, keeping a single row per CDR3 protein. Of 850,000 to 1,000,000 distinct CDR3 sequences listed, under 50% were seen once; the top ten hold around an eighth.

The source material was blood. This TCR came from a young man in good health. This chain connects TRBV7-2 to TRBJ2-7, with D perhaps TRBD1 (6 bases). The CDR3 spells CASSSGQGTPYEQYF. CDR3 nucleotide sequence: TGTGCCAGCAGCTCGGGGCAGGGGACGCCCTACGAGCAGTACTTC.